The present TCR beta chain was sequenced within a study of shared clonotypes between healthy human individuals. Trimming at V came to 0 bases and at J to 1 base, leaving 9 bases not matched to a gene. Germline CDR1 and CDR2: SGHRS and YFSETQ. CDR3 size: 19 residues. Study-wide findings and caveats: Sampling covered blood only; tissue repertoires likely differ. Around 5.3% of naive CD4 clonotypes were shared across four donors.

Details on this clone: Its antigen is currently unknown.

The authors ran the assay at deep level. Using immunoSEQ multiplex PCR, the repertoire was profiled, and TCRdb retains in-frame clones only, with some absent. The repertoire includes 950,000 to 1,100,000 clones, about three quarters of them detected once, and approximately 1.5% sits in the top ten. The receptor comes from a man younger than 35 in good health. The rearrangement links TRBV5-1 to TRBJ2-2; 10 nucleotides align to TRBD2. Sequenced sample: memory CD4+ T cells sorted from blood. Subset noted: CD45RA-negative fraction. The CDR3 sequence: CASSLVSATSGKNTGELFF. CDR3 in DNA: TGCGCCAGCAGCTTGGTGTCAGCAACTAGCGGGAAGAACACCGGGGAGCTGTTTTTT.